This T cell receptor (beta chain) was captured by sequencing in a study of CD8 T cells in ankylosing spondylitis. In the case of this clonotype: Its antigen is currently unknown.

In TCRdb, the 5' RACE reads were re-called with MiXCR into one record per CDR3 protein. This sample carries around 150,000 distinct CDR3 sequences, around two fifths of them seen once, and the ten largest clones take 12% to 15%. Whole-study findings and limits: Within ankylosing spondylitis blood, a TCR beta motif made up of several highly homologous variants appeared to be characteristic.

The CDR3 runs to 14 residues. Germline CDR1 reads ENHRY; CDR2 reads SYGVKD. The V gene lost 8 bases and the J gene lost 6 bases, with 20 bases spanning the gap. The V and J genes are TRBV10-3 and TRBJ2-7; D assignment may be TRBD1 or TRBD2 (5 bases each). The sequencing input was synovial fluid, either unsorted or a sorted T cell fraction (not recorded which). This TCR derives from a male donor with ankylosing spondylitis. The CDR3 spells CAIGDVLPGLEQYF. CDR3 DNA sequence: TGTGCCATCGGGGACGTCCTCCCCGGCCTCGAGCAGTACTTC.